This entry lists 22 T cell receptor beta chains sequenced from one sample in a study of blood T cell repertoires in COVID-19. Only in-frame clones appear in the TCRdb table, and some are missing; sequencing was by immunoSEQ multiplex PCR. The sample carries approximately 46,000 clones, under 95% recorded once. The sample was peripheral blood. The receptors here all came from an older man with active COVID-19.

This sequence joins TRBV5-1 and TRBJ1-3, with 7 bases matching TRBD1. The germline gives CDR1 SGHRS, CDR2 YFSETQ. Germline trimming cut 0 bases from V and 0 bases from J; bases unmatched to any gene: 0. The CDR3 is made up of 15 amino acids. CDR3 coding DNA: TGCGCCAGCAGCTTGGGGACAGGCTCTGGAAACACCATATATTTT. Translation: CASSLGTGSGNTIYF. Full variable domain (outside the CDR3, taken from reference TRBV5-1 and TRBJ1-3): KAGVTQTPRYLIKTRGQQVTLSCSPISGHRSVSWYQQTPGQGLQFLFEYFSETQRNKGNFPGRFSGRQFSNSRSEMNVSTLELGDSALYLCASSLGTGSGNTIYFGEGSWLTVV.

In nucleotides, the CDR3 is TGCAGTGCAAGCCCCGGGGAAGAGCAGTACTTC. It specifies CSASPGEEQYF. The V and J genes are TRBV20-1 and TRBJ2-7; the D gene is possibly TRBD2 (5 bases). V shed 6 bases and J shed 7 bases, with 13 bases lying between them. Germline V CDR1 and CDR2: DFQATT, SNEGSKA (reference sequence). The CDR3 contains 11 residues.

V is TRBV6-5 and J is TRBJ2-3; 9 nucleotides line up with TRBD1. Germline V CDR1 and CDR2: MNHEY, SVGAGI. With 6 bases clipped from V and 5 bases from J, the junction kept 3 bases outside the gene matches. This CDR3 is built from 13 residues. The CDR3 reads CASRGTGQDTQYF. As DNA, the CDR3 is TGTGCCAGCAGAGGGACAGGGCAAGATACGCAGTATTTT.

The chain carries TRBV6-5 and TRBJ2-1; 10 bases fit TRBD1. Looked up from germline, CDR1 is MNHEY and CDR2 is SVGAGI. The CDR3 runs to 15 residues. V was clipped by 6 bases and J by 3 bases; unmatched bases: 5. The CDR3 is CASSEDRGSYNEQFF. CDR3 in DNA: TGTGCCAGCAGCGAGGACAGGGGGAGCTACAATGAGCAGTTCTTC.

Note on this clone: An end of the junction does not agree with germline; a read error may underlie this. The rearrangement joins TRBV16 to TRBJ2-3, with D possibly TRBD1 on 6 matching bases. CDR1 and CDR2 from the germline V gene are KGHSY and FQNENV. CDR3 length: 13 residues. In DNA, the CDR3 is TGTGCCAGCTCCGGGACAAGCACGGATACGCAGTATTTT. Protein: CASSGTSTDTQYF.

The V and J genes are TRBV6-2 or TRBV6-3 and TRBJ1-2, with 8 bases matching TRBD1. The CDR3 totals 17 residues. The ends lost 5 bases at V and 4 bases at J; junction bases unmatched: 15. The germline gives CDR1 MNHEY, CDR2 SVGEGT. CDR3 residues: CASSNTPGQAAPYGYTF. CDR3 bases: TGTGCCAGCAGTAATACTCCGGGACAGGCGGCCCCCTATGGCTACACCTTC.

The chain's CDR3 is CASSRQGAYEQYF. CDR3 DNA sequence: TGTGCCAGCTCACGACAGGGGGCCTACGAGCAGTACTTC. The V gene is TRBV18, the J gene TRBJ2-7; TRBD1 matches at 9 bases. In germline, CDR1 is KGHSH, CDR2 LQKENI. V trimming: 4 bases; J trimming: 2 bases; junction bases outside the gene matches: 0. This CDR3 spans 13 amino acids.

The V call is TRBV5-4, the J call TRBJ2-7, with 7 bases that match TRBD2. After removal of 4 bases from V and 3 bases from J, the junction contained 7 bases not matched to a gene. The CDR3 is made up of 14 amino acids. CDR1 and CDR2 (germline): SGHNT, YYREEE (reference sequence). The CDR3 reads CASSPGGTFYEQYF. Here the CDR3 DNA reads TGTGCCAGCAGCCCCGGGGGGACCTTCTACGAGCAGTACTTC. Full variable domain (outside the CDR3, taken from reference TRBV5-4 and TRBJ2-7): ETGVTQSPTHLIKTRGQQVTLRCSSQSGHNTVSWYQQALGQGPQFIFQYYREEENGRGNFPPRFSGLQFPNYSSELNVNALELDDSALYLCASSPGGTFYEQYFGPGTRLTVT.

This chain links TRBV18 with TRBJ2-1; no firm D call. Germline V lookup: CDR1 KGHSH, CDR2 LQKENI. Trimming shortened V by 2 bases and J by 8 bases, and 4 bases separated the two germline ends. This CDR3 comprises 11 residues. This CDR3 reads CASSPEYEQFF. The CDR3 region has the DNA TGTGCCAGCTCACCAGAGTATGAGCAGTTCTTC.

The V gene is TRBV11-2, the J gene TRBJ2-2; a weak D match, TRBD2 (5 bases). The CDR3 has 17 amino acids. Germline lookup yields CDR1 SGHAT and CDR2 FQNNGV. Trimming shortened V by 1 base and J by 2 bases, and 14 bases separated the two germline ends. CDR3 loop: CASSLGSLAINTGELFF. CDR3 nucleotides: TGTGCCAGCAGCTTAGGAAGCCTAGCTATTAACACCGGGGAGCTGTTTTTT.

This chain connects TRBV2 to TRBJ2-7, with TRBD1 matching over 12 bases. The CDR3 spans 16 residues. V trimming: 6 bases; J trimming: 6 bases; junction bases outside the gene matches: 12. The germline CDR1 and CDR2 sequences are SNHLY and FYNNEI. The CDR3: CASSYLPGQGAGEQYF. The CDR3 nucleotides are TGTGCCAGCAGCTACCTACCGGGACAGGGGGCGGGCGAGCAGTACTTC.

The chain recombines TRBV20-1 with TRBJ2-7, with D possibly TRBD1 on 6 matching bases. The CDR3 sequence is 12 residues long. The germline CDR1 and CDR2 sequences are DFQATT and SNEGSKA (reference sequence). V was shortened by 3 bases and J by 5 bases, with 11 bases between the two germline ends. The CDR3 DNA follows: TGCAGTGCTAGTCGGCAGGGGAACGAGCAGTACTTC. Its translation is CSASRQGNEQYF.

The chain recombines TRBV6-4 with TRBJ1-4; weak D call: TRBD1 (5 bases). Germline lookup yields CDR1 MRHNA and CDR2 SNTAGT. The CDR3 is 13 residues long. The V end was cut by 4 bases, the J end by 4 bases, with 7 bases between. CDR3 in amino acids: CASSAGNNEKLFF. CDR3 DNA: TGTGCCAGCAGTGCAGGGAATAATGAAAAACTGTTTTTT.

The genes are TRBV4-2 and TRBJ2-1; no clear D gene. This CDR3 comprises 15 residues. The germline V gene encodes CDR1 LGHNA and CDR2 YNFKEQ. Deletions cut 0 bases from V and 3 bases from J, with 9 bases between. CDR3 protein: CASSQDRGNYNEQFF. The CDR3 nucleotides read TGTGCCAGCAGCCAAGATCGAGGCAACTACAATGAGCAGTTCTTC.

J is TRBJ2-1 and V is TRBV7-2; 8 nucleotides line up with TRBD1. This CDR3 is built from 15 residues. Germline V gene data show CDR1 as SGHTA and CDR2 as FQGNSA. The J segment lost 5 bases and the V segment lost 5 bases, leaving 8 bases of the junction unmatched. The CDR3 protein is CASSTHQGADNEQFF. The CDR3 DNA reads TGTGCCAGCAGCACCCATCAGGGGGCGGACAATGAGCAGTTCTTC.

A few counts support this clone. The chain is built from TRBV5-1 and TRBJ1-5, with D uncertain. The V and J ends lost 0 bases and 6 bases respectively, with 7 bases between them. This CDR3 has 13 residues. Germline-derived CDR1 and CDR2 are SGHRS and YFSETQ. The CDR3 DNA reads TGCGCCAGCAGCTTGGTGGAGGGTCAGCCCCAGCATTTT. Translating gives CASSLVEGQPQHF.

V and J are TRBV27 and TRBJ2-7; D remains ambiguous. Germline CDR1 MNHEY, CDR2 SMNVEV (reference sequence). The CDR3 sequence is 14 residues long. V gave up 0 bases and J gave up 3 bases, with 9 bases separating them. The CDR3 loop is CASSLSRGSYEQYF. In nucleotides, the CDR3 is TGTGCCAGCAGTTTATCGAGAGGTAGCTACGAGCAGTACTTC.

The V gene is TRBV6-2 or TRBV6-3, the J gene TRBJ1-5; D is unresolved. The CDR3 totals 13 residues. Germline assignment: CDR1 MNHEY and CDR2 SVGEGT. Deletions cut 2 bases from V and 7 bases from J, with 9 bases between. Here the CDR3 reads CASSYTLKQPQHF. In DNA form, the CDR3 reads TGTGCCAGCAGTTACACCCTAAAGCAGCCCCAGCATTTT.

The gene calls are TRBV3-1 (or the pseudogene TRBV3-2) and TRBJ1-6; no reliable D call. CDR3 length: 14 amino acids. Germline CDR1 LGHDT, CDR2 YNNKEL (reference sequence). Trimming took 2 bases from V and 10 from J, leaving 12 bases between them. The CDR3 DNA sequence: TGTGCCAGCAGCCAAAATCAAGCGGGGTCACCCCTCCACTTT. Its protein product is CASSQNQAGSPLHF.

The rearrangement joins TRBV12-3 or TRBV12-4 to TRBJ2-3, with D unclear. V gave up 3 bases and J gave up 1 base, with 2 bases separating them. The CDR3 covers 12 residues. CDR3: CASSFGTDTQYF. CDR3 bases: TGTGCCAGCAGTTTCGGCACAGATACGCAGTATTTT.

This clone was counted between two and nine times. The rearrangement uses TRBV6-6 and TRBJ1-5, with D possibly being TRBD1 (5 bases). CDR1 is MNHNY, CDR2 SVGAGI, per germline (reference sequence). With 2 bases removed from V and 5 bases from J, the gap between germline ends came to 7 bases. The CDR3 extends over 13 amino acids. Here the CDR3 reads CASSYATDQPQHF. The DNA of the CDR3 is TGTGCCAGCAGTTACGCGACAGATCAGCCCCAGCATTTT.

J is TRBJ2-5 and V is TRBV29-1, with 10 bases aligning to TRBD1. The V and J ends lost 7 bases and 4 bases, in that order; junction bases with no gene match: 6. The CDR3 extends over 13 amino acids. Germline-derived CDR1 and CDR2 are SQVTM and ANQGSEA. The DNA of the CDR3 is TGCAGCGGGCGGACAGGGGGAACAGAGACCCAGTACTTC. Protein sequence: CSGRTGGTETQYF.